This TCR beta chain was captured in a study of blood T cell repertoires in COVID-19. Study at large: The cDNA or gDNA used as material had been derived from T cells, B-cell-depleted T cells, or PBMCs.

Some clones are missing from TCRdb's copy, which holds only in-frame ones; the method was immunoSEQ multiplex PCR. The data show under 300,000 clones, over 80% seen once. Per germline, CDR1 SGHRS and CDR2 YFSETQ. Trimming cost V 4 bases and J 0 bases, with 10 bases left between them. There are 14 residues in the CDR3. Material: peripheral blood. V gene TRBV5-1 combines with J gene TRBJ1-2, with no clear D. This clonotype was obtained from a young man who had recovered from COVID-19. Here the CDR3 DNA reads TGCGCCAGCAGCCCTCACAGAGCTAACTATGGCTACACCTTC. Translation gives CASSPHRANYGYTF.